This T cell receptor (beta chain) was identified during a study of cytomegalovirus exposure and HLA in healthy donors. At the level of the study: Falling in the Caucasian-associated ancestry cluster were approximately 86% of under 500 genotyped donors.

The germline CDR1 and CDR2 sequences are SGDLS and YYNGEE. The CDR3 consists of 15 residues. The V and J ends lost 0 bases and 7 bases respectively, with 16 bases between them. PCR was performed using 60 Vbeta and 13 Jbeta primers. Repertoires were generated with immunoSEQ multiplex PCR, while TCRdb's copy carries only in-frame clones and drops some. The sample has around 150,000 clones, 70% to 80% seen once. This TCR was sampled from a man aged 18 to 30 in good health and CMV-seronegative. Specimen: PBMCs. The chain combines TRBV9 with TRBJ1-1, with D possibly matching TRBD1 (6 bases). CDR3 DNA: TGTGCCAGCAGCGTAGTTGGACAGAGGGACGTTGAAGCTTTCTTT. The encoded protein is CASSVVGQRDVEAFF.